A few counts support the clone carrying this T cell receptor beta chain. Its target is not known. The data derive from a study of response to subunit inactivated influenza vaccine. Findings and caveats of the study: Each seasonal influenza vaccination, the authors suggested, recruits few new T cells.

TCRdb redid the calling of the RT-PCR reads with MiXCR, one entry per CDR3 protein. The sample records about 650,000 distinct CDR3 sequences, approximately 14% being singletons. This CDR3 spans 15 amino acids. Trimming cost V 6 bases and J 4 bases; bases outside gene matches: 12. The sequences come from PBMCs from blood, collected 12 days after vaccination. This rearrangement joins TRBV12-3 or TRBV12-4 to TRBJ2-7; 7 bases fit TRBD1. The source of this sequence is a man aged 50 or older who received an inactivated influenza vaccine. The CDR3 DNA sequence: TGTGCCAGCAGGAAGGGGGCCTTGGGGATATACGAGCAGTACTTC. Protein sequence: CASRKGALGIYEQYF.